What follows describes a single T cell receptor beta chain. The data were produced by immunoSEQ multiplex PCR, yet TCRdb's version contains in-frame clones alone and is incomplete. The sample has tens of thousands of clones; 65% to 85% are singletons. Time point meaning: pretreatment peripheral blood. Patients were living with locally advanced or metastatic urothelial carcinoma. This sample is drawn from a study of PD-L1 blockade in urothelial cancer. Study overall: Administration of atezolizumab to patients began in about 2014, at 1,200 mg intravenously every 3 weeks. Male sex and bladder-origin urothelial cancer characterized about 90% of the roughly 29 patients.

The sample in question was PBMCs, obtained around atezolizumab (anti-PD-L1) treatment. The clonotype originates from a woman aged 70-85 years with urothelial cancer.

CDR3 in DNA: TGTGCCAGCAGCCCGGACAGGGGGGTCGATGAGCAGTTCTTC. Translating gives CASSPDRGVDEQFF. The chain recombines TRBV7-2 with TRBJ2-1, with 10 nucleotides matching TRBD1. J lost 8 bases, V lost 5 bases, and 6 bases had no gene match. There are 14 residues in the CDR3. The germline CDR1 and CDR2 sequences are SGHTA and FQGNSA.